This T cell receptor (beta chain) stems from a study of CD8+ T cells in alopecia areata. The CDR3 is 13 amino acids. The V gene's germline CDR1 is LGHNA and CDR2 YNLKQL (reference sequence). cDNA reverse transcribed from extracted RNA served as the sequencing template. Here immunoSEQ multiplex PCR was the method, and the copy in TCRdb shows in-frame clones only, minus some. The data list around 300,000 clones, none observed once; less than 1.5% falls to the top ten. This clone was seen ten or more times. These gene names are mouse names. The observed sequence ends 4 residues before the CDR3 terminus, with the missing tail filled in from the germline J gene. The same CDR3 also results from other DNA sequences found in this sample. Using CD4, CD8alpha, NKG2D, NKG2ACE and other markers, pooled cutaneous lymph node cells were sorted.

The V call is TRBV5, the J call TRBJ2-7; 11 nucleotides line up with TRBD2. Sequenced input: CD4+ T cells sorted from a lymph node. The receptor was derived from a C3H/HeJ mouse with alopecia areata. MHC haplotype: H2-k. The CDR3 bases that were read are TGTGCCAGCAGCCGGACTGGGGGGTAT. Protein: CASSRTGGY. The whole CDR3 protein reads CASSRTGGYEQYF.